This T cell receptor (beta chain) was identified in a study of CD8 T cells in Susac syndrome. This clonotype was detected only once. Random hexamers were used to reverse transcribe the RNA input (about 0.45 to 1 ug). TCRdb redid the calling of the immunoSEQ multiplex PCR reads with MiXCR, one entry per CDR3 protein. The data hold 240,000 or so distinct CDR3 sequences, with around 96% observed a single time. Germline V CDR1 and CDR2: KGHSH, LQKENI. V was pared by 6 bases and J by 4 bases, with 16 bases between. The CDR3 runs to 14 residues. The chain combines TRBV18 with TRBJ2-7; D is possibly TRBD1 (6 bases). What was sequenced was CD4+ T cells from PBMCs. This TCR came from a human donor with Susac syndrome. CDR3 sequence reads: CASSIGGSPYEQYF. The CDR3, as DNA: TGTGCCAGCTCCATAGGGGGATCCCCTTACGAGCAGTACTTC.